This entry is about one T cell receptor (beta chain). Its antigen is as yet unknown. Germline CDR1 SQVTM, CDR2 ANQGSEA. The CDR3 extends over 14 amino acids. V gave up 0 bases and J gave up 0 bases, with 8 bases separating them. Healthy donors had no documented immune events, such as infections, while sampled. The protocol was immunoSEQ multiplex PCR, while the TCRdb copy is restricted to in-frame clones and leaves out a portion. This sample has about 58,000 clones, with roughly nine tenths found just once. These data come from a study of identifying expanded T cells in peripheral blood. Findings and limits, study-wide: Differentially abundant clones: 1 to 1.5 between replicates, 16.4 at two to three weeks, less than 25 at four. Approximately two-week clone count variance significantly increased as total template count grew.

This clonotype was sampled from a person aged 18 to 70 in good health. The chain links TRBV29-1 to TRBJ2-5, with no clear D. Sequencing was carried out using blood. In DNA, the CDR3 is TGCAGCGTTGAAGACGACAAGTACCAAGAGACCCAGTACTTC. Its protein is CSVEDDKYQETQYF.